This T cell receptor (beta chain) is drawn from a study of T cell responses to AZD1222 COVID-19 vaccine. Produced via immunoSEQ multiplex PCR; TCRdb's table is partial and in-frame only. The repertoire holds over 110,000 clones, with 92% as singletons. Germline loops: CDR1 SQVTM, CDR2 ANQGSEA. V was pared by 4 bases and J by 6 bases, with 13 bases between. CDR3 length equals 13 residues. Second-dose timings of about 4 or about 12 weeks were pooled. The starting material was peripheral blood, obtained 28 days after the second AZD1222 dose. This TCR was recovered from an adult who received the AZD1222 COVID-19 vaccine. The gene calls are TRBV29-1 and TRBJ1-5; the D is unclear. CDR3 bases: TGCAGCGTTGTGGAGGCGGGAGGTCAGCCCCAGCATTTT. Translating it yields CSVVEAGGQPQHF.